This TCR beta chain was profiled in a study of T cells in Graves' hyperthyroidism and ophthalmopathy (dated by TCRdb to between 2018 and 2021). Notes on the research overall: Peripheral blood samples were taken at initial diagnosis, before any treatment was given. A discovery cohort of about 95 patients, roughly 45 with Graves' ophthalmopathy and about 58 with stable Graves' hyperthyroidism, was used to find distinguishing TCR V-J signatures. An independent validation cohort of around 19 hyperthyroidism patients and about 16 patients who later progressed to ophthalmopathy tested prospective prediction of ophthalmopathy. The roughly 91 discovery patients were randomly divided into training and test sets at a 7:3 ratio. In addition, the study compared T-cell repertoires in thyroid tissue and in blood from five or six Graves' hyperthyroidism patients. Following sampling, methimazole starting at 30 mg daily was given to hyperthyroidism patients, and high-dose intravenous methylprednisolone was given to ophthalmopathy patients. The paper reports TCR Vbeta CDR3 sequencing of about 140 peripheral blood samples: some 41 ophthalmopathy, roughly 74 hyperthyroidism and approximately 17 progressor patients. Points the paper makes about the study in general: Most expanded thyroid clonotypes (frequency above 0.001) were also found in blood, which suggests that blood repertoires may mirror thyroid immune responses. Sample size was not statistically predetermined, and investigators were not blinded to group allocation. In validation, the model predicted progression to ophthalmopathy a median of about 6.5 months before onset, with over 60% sensitivity and 72.22% specificity. A model built on a 13 V-J signature distinguished ophthalmopathy from stable hyperthyroidism, reaching over 85% sensitivity and approximately 81% specificity in cross-validation and 80%/75% in testing.

TCR beta CDR3 regions were amplified from RNA transcripts. The TCR CDR3 was subjected to a first round of RT-PCR using the HTBI primer set and the Qiagen OneStep RT-PCR kit. Libraries were constructed in a second round of multiplex PCR, after which size selection and purification were carried out. Sequencing of the libraries was done on an Illumina HiSeq2000 using paired-end 100 bp reads. The authors' pipeline ran thus. SOAPnuke was used to process the raw data, removing reads that contained adapters or uncalled bases, had a mean Phred below 15, or lacked an exact match to the constant primer or identifier. COPE v1.2.5 was used to merge the high-quality paired reads, and each unique nucleotide sequence was defined as a clonotype. Clonotypes were aligned to IMGT TRBV, TRBD and TRBJ reference segments using MiTCR v1.1. Only V-J combinations with frequency above 0.0001, covering roughly 99% of repertoires, were analysed. A TCS score was defined as the ratio of F50 (clonal expansion) to E x V (chaos), with BLOSUM62-based TCRdist applied between CDR3 peptides within each V-J. Welch's t-statistics and random forest reduced approximately 520 V-J features to roughly 13, which were used in a naive Bayes classifier (R e1071). TCRdb reanalyzed the raw reads on its own, using fastp at Q25 for trimming and MiXCR for clone calling, and kept in-frame beta chains. Every entry covers one CDR3 protein and lists the most common genes and DNA from its rows. The V and J calls and clone size are TCRdb's, not the authors'. The sample table shows 600,000 or so distinct CDR3 sequences, and approximately 14% are seen once. Around an eighth of the sample comes from the top ten.

For CDR1 and CDR2, the germline V gene (reference sequence) lists MNHEY and SMNVEV. Counted from cysteine to phenylalanine, this CDR3 has 16 amino acids. Only the CDR3 region is kept as DNA, spanning 48 bases read in frame from base 1. Trimmed from V: 5 bases; trimmed from J: 3 bases; junction bases lacking a gene match: 5. In the ophthalmopathy patients, disease was moderately to severely active, with a Clinical Activity Score of 3 or more, a NOSPECS grade of 4 or more, and a duration of less than 3 months. Patients with uncontrolled infections, other autoimmune diseases, pregnancy or lactation were excluded. Diagnoses were established on the basis of clinical symptoms, serum thyroxine and TRAb, thyroid ultrasound, and orbital computed tomography. PBMCs were separated from roughly 9.3 ml of fresh peripheral blood using Ficoll-Paque density gradient centrifugation. Total RNA was extracted with Trizol reagent, and quality was checked on an Agilent 2100 Bioanalyzer.

This clonotype was picked up many times. Its antigen has not been determined. The sample holds no much larger clone one base away, and base qualities are not on file. The sequencing input was blood. The chain was built from TRBV27 and TRBJ2-3; 13 bases in the middle match TRBD2. This TCR derives from a woman in her fifties or sixties with Graves' ophthalmopathy. The CDR3 region reads CASSATSGRGTDTQYF. In nucleotides, the sequence is TGTGCCAGCAGTGCCACTAGCGGGAGGGGTACAGATACGCAGTATTTT.